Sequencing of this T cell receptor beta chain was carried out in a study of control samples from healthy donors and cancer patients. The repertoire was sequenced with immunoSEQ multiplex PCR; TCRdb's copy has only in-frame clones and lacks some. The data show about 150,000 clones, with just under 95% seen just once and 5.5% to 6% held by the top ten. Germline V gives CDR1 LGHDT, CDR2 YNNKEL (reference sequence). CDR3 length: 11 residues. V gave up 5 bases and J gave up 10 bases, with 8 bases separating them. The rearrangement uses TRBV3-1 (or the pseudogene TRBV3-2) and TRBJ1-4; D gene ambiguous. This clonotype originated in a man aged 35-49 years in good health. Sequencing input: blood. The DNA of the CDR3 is TGTGCCAGCAGCTCCCCGGCAAAACTGTTTTTT. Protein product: CASSSPAKLFF.